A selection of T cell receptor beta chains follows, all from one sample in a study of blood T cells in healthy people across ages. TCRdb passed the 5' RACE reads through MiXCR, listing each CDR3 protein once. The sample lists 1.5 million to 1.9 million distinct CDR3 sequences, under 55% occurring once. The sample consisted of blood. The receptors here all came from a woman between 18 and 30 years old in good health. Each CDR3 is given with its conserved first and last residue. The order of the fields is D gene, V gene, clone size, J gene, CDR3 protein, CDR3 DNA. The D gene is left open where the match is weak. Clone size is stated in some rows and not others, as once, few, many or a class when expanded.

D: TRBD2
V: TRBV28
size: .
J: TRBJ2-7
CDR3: CASSLVSGSLWEQYF
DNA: TGTGCCAGCAGTTTAGTTAGCGGGAGTCTTTGGGAGCAGTACTTC

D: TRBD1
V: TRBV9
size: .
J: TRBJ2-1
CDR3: CASSPEGRGSYNEQFF
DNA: TGTGCCAGCAGCCCCGAGGGCAGGGGGTCCTACAATGAGCAGTTCTTC

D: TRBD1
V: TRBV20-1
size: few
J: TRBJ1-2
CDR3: CSAPWTGSGYTF
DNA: TGCAGTGCCCCATGGACAGGGAGTGGCTACACCTTC

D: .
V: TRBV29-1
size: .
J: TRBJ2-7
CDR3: CSGWTAGYEQYF
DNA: TGCAGCGGCTGGACAGCTGGCTACGAGCAGTACTTC

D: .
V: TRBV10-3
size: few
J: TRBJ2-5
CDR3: CAIKGTHNEQYF
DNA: TGTGCCATCAAAGGGACGCACAATGAGCAGTACTTC

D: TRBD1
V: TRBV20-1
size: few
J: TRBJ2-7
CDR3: CSARDRRGIIYEQYF
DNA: TGCAGTGCTAGAGATCGCAGGGGGATTATTTACGAGCAGTACTTC

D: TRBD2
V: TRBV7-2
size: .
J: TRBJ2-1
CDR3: CASSAGGDDNEQFF
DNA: TGTGCCAGCAGCGCGGGGGGCGACGACAATGAGCAGTTCTTC

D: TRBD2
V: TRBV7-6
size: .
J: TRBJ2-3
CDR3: CASSLAGEGTGTQYF
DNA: TGTGCCAGCAGCTTAGCTGGGGAGGGGACCGGTACGCAGTATTTT

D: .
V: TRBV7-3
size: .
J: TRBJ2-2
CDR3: CASSQPAATGELFF
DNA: TGTGCCAGCAGCCAACCGGCCGCCACCGGGGAGCTGTTTTTT

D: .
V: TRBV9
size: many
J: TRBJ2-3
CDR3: CASSVGLVASTDTQYF
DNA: TGTGCCAGCAGCGTAGGTCTGGTGGCAAGCACAGATACGCAGTATTTT

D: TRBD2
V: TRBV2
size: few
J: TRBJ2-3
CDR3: CASSEKERGGTDTQYF
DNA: TGTGCCAGCAGTGAGAAAGAGCGGGGTGGCACAGATACGCAGTATTTT

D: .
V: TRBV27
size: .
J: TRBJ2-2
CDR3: CASSPKSGELFF
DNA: TGTGCCAGCAGTCCCAAGTCCGGGGAGCTGTTTTTT

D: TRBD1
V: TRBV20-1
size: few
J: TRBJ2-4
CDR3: CSRQGAAKNIQYF
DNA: TGCAGTCGACAGGGAGCCGCCAAAAACATTCAGTACTTC

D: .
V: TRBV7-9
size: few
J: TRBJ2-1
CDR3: CASSLGWVDEQFF
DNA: TGTGCCAGCAGCTTAGGTTGGGTGGATGAGCAGTTCTTC

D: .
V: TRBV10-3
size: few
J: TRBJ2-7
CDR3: CAISEGGSYEQYF
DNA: TGTGCCATCAGTGAGGGGGGCTCCTACGAGCAGTACTTC

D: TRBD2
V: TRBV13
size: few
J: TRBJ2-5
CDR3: CASSFVAGARETQYF
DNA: TGTGCCAGCAGCTTTGTAGCGGGAGCAAGGGAGACCCAGTACTTC

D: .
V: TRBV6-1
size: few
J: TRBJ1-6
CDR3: CASSENARDSPLHF
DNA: TGTGCCAGCAGTGAAAACGCCAGGGATTCACCCCTCCACTTT

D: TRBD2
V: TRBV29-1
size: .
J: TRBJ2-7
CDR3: CSVGHALAGYNEQYF
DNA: TGCAGCGTTGGACATGCACTAGCGGGCTACAATGAGCAGTACTTC

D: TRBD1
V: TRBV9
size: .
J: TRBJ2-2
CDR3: CASSPLGQGANGELFF
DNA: TGTGCCAGCAGCCCCTTAGGACAGGGGGCGAACGGGGAGCTGTTTTTT

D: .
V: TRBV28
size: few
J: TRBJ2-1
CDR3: CASTLWAINEQFF
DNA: TGTGCCAGCACCTTGTGGGCCATCAATGAGCAGTTCTTC

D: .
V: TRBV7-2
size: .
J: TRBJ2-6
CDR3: CASSYSQFSGANVLTF
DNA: TGTGCCAGCAGCTATTCCCAGTTCTCTGGGGCCAACGTCCTGACTTTC

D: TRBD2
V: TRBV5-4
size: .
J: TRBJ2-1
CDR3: CASSRTGLVINEQFF
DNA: TGTGCCAGCAGCCGGACGGGACTAGTAATCAATGAGCAGTTCTTC

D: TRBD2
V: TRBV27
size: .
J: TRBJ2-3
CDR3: CASSPSGGFTDTQYF
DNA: TGTGCCAGCAGTCCTAGCGGGGGATTCACAGATACGCAGTATTTT

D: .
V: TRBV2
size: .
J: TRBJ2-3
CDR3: CASSGGDRGTQYF
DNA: TGTGCCAGCAGTGGGGGGGACCGGGGTACGCAGTATTTT